The following is a TCR beta chain sequence with its context. Its antigen is not identified. At deep level, the assay was performed. Produced via immunoSEQ multiplex PCR; TCRdb's table is partial and in-frame only. The table records about 1,900,000 clones, roughly 94% of them present only once. Naive CD8 cells were CD45RO-negative, positively selected for CCR7, excluding terminally differentiated effector memory CD45RA+ cells. This entry comes from a study of shared clonotypes between healthy human individuals. Study-level points and caveats: What limited the represented genetic and exposure-history diversity was the small number of donors.

This CDR3 is 14 amino acids long. Trimming removed 4 bases from V and 6 bases from J; junction bases left unmatched: 8. Germline CDR1 reads SGHNT; CDR2 reads YYREEE (reference sequence). The receptor's source is a man aged 18-30 years in good health. Sequenced sample: naive CD8+ T cells sorted from blood. The chain employs TRBV5-4 and TRBJ2-3, with 7 bases that match TRBD2. CDR3: CASSTAGGRDTQYF. CDR3 DNA: TGTGCCAGCAGCACCGCCGGGGGGAGGGATACGCAGTATTTT.